This TCR beta chain was captured in a study of blood T cell repertoires in COVID-19. Sequencing used immunoSEQ multiplex PCR; TCRdb keeps in-frame clones, though not all of them. The sample includes under 200,000 clones, about 86% seen only once; the top ten take about 7.7%. Trimming removed 1 base from V and 7 bases from J, with 14 bases in between. The CDR3 totals 15 residues. Germline values: CDR1 MNHNS, CDR2 SASEGT. This sequence was found in a middle-aged man who had recovered from COVID-19. This chain connects TRBV6-1 to TRBJ1-5; TRBD1 is a possible D gene (5 bases). Sample: PBMCs or T cells enriched from blood (not recorded which). The CDR3 bases are TGTGCCAGCAGTGAAGGCAGGGCAGTAAACCAGCCCCAGCATTTT. Its translation: CASSEGRAVNQPQHF.